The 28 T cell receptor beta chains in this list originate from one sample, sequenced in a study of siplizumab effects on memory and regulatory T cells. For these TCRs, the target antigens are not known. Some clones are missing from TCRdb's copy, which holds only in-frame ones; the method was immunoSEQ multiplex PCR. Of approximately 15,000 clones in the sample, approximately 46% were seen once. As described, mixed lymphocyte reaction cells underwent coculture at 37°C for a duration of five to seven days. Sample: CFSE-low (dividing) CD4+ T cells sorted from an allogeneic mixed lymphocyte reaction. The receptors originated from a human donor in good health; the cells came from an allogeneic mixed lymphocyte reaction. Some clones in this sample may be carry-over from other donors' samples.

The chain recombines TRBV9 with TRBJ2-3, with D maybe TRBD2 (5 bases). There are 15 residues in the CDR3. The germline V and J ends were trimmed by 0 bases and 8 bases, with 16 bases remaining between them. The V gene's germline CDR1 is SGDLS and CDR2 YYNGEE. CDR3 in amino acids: CASSVGPLRGRTQYF. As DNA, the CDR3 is TGTGCCAGCAGCGTAGGCCCTCTCCGCGGGCGTACGCAGTATTTT.

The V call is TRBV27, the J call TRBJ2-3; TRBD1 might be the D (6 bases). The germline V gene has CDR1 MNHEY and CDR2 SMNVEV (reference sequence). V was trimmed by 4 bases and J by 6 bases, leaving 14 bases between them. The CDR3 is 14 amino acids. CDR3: CASSSRGHWDTQYF. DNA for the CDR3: TGTGCCAGCAGTTCCAGGGGACACTGGGATACGCAGTATTTT.

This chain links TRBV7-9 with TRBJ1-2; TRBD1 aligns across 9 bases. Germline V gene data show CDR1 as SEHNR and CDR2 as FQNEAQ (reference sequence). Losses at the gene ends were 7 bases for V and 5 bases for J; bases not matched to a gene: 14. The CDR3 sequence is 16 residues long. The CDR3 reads CASTLSGTGNRYGYTF. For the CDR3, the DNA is TGTGCCAGCACCTTGTCTGGGACAGGGAATCGGTATGGCTACACCTTC.

The CDR3 sequence is CASRAFNYEQYF. CDR3 in DNA: TGTGCCAGCAGAGCTTTCAACTACGAGCAGTACTTC. This chain links TRBV6-1 with TRBJ2-7; D uncertain. Trimming pared 6 bases from V and 3 bases from J, leaving 9 bases between. CDR1 and CDR2 (germline): MNHNS, SASEGT. The CDR3 is 12 residues long.

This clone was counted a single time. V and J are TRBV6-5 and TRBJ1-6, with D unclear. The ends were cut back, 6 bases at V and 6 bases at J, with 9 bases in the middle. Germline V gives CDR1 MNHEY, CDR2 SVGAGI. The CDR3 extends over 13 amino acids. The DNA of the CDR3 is TGTGCCAGCAGGGTACTCACTAATTCACCCCTCCACTTT. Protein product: CASRVLTNSPLHF.

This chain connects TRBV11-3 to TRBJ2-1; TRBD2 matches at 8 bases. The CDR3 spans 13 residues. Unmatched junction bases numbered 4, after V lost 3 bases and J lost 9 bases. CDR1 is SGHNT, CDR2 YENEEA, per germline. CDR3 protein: CASSLAGGGEQFF. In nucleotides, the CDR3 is TGTGCCAGCAGCTTGGCGGGAGGAGGTGAGCAGTTCTTC.

The CDR3 DNA follows: TGTGCCAGCAGCCGAGACAGGGATGGGTATGGCTACACCTTC. Translated: CASSRDRDGYGYTF. This chain links TRBV6-6 with TRBJ1-2, with 7 bases lining up with TRBD1. V gave up 6 bases and J gave up 5 bases; unmatched junction bases: 9. The CDR3 covers 14 residues. Germline V gene sequence: CDR1 MNHNY, CDR2 SVGAGI (reference sequence).

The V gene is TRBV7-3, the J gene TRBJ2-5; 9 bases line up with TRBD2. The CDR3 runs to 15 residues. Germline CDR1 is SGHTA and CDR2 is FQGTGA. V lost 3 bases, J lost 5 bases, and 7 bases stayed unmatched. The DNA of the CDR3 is TGTGCCAGCAGCTTCGCGGGAGGGCCGGGGGAGACCCAGTACTTC. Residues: CASSFAGGPGETQYF.

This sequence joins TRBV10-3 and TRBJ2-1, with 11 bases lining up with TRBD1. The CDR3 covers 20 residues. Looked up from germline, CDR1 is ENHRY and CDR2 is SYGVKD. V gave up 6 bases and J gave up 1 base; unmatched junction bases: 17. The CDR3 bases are TGTGCCATCAGCGTGGGTCCAGGACAGGGGGCGTCGAGTTCCTACAATGAGCAGTTCTTC. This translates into CAISVGPGQGASSSYNEQFF.

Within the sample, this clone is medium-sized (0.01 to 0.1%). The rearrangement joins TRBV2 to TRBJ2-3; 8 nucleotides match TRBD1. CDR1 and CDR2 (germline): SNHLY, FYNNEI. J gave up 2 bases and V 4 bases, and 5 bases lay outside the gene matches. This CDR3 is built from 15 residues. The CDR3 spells CASSGRDRYTDTQYF. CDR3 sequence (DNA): TGTGCCAGCAGTGGAAGGGACAGGTACACAGATACGCAGTATTTT.

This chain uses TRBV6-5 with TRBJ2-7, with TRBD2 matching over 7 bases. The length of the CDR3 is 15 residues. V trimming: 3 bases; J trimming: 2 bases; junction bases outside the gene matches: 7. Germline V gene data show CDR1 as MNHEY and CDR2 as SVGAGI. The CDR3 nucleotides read TGTGCCAGCAGTTATTACGCGGGAGATGCCTACGAGCAGTACTTC. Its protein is CASSYYAGDAYEQYF.

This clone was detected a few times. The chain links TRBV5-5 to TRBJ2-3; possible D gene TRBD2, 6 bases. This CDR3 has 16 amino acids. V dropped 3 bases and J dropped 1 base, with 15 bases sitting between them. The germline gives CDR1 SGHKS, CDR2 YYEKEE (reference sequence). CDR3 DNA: TGTGCCAGCAGCTCGGGACTCGCCTTCGGCACAGATACGCAGTATTTT. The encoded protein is CASSSGLAFGTDTQYF.

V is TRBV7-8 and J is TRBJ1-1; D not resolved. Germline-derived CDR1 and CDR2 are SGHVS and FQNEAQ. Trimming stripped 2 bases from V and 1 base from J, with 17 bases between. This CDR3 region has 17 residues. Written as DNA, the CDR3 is TGTGCCAGCAGCTTACGAGGTGCCTATGGGCGGAACACTGAAGCTTTCTTT. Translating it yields CASSLRGAYGRNTEAFF.

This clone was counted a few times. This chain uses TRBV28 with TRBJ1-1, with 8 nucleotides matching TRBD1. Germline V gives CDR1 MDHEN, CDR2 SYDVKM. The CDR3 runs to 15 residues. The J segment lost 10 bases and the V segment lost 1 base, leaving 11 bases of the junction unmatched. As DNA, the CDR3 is TGTGCCAGCAGTTTATCCTACAACCAGGGGGCCCGAGCTTTCTTT. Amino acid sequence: CASSLSYNQGARAFF.

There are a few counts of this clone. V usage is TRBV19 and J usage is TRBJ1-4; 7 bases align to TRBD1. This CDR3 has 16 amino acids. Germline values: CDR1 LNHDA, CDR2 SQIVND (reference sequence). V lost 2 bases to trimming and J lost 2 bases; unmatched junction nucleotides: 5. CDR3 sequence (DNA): TGTGCCAGTAGTATACGAGACAGGGCGACTAATGAAAAACTGTTTTTT. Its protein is CASSIRDRATNEKLFF.

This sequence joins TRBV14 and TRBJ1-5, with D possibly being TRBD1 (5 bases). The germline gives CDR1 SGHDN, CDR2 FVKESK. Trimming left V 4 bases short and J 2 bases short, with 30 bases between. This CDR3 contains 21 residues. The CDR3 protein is CASSPSQSGRAPGWGNQPQHF. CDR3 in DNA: TGTGCCAGCAGCCCATCTCAGTCAGGCAGGGCCCCAGGATGGGGCAATCAGCCCCAGCATTTT.

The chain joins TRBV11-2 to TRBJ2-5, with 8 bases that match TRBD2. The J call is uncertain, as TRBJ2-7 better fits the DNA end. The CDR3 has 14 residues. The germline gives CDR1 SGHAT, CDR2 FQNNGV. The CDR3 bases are TGTGCCAGCACCTGGGGCGGGGGGACCTACGAGCAGTACTTC. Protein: CASTWGGGTYEQYF.

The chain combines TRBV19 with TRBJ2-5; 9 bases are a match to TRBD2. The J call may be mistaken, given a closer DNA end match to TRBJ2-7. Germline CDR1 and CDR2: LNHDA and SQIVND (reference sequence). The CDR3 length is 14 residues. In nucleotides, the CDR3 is TGTGCCAGTAGTCGGCTAGCGGGGTCCTACGAGCAGTACTTC. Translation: CASSRLAGSYEQYF.

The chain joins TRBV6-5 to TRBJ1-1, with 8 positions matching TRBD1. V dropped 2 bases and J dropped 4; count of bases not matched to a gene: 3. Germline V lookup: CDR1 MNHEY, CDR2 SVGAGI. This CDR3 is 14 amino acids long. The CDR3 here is CASSYATGVTEAFF. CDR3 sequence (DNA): TGTGCCAGCAGTTACGCGACAGGGGTCACTGAAGCTTTCTTT.

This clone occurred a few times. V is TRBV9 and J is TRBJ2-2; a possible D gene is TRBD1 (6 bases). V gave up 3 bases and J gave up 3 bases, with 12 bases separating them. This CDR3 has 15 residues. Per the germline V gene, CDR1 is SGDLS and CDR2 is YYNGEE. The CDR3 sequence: CASSATGLDTGELFF. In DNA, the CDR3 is TGTGCCAGCAGCGCCACAGGGTTGGACACCGGGGAGCTGTTTTTT.

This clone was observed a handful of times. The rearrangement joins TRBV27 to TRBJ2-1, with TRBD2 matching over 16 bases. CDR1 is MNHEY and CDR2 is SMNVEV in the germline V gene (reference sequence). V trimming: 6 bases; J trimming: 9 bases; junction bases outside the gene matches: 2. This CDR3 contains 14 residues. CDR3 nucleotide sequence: TGTGCCAGCAGGGGACTAGCGGGAGGGGGTGAGCAGTTCTTC. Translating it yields CASRGLAGGGEQFF.

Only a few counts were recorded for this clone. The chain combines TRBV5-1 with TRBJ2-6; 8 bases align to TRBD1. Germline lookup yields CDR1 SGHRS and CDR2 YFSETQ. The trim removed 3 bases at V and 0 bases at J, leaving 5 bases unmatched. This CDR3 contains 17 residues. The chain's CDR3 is CASSWTGYDSGANVLTF. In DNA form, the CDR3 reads TGCGCCAGCAGCTGGACAGGGTACGACTCTGGGGCCAACGTCCTGACTTTC.

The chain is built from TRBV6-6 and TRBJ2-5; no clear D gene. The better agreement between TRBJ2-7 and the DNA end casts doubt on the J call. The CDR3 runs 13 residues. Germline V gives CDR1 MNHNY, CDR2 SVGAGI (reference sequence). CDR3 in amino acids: CASRRQIASEQYF. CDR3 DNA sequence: TGTGCCAGCAGACGCCAGATTGCCTCCGAGCAGTACTTC.

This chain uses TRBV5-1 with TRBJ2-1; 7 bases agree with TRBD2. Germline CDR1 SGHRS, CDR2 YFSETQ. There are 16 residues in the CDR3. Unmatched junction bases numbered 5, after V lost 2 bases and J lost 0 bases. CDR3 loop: CASSLLASRSYNEQFF. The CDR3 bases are TGCGCCAGCAGCTTACTAGCGAGCCGCTCCTACAATGAGCAGTTCTTC. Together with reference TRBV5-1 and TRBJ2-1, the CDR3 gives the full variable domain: KAGVTQTPRYLIKTRGQQVTLSCSPISGHRSVSWYQQTPGQGLQFLFEYFSETQRNKGNFPGRFSGRQFSNSRSEMNVSTLELGDSALYLCASSLLASRSYNEQFFGPGTRLTVL.

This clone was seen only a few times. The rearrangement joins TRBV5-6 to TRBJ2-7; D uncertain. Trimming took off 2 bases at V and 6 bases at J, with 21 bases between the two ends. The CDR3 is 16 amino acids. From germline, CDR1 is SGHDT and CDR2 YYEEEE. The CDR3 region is CASSFLGGEKTFEQYF. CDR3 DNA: TGTGCCAGCAGCTTCCTAGGTGGGGAAAAAACATTCGAGCAGTACTTC. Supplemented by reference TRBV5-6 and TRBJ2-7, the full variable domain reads DAGVTQSPTHLIKTRGQQVTLRCSPKSGHDTVSWYQQALGQGPQFIFQYYEEEERQRGNFPDRFSGHQFPNYSSELNVNALLLGDSALYLCASSFLGGEKTFEQYFGPGTRLTVT.

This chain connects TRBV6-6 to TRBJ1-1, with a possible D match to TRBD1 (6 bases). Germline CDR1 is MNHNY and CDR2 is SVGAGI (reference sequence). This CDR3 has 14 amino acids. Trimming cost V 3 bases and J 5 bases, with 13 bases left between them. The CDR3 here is CASSYLQGNTEAFF. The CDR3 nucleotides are TGTGCCAGCAGTTATCTACAGGGTAATACTGAAGCTTTCTTT.

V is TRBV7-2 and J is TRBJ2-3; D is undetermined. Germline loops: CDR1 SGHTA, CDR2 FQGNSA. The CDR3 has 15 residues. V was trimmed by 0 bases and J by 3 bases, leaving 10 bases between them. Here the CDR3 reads CASSLASGRTDTQYF. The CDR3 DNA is TGTGCCAGCAGCTTAGCATCCGGTCGTACAGATACGCAGTATTTT.

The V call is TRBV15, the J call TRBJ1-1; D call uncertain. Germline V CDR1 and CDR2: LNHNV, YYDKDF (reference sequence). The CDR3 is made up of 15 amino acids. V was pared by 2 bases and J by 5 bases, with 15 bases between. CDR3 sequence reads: CATSRNPTGGTEAFF. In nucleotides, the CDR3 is TGTGCCACCAGCAGAAACCCAACTGGCGGAACTGAAGCTTTCTTT. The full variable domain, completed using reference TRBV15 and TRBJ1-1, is DAMVIQNPRYQVTQFGKPVTLSCSQTLNHNVMYWYQQKSSQAPKLLFHYYDKDFNNEADTPDNFQSRRPNTSFCFLDIRSPGLGDTAMYLCATSRNPTGGTEAFFGQGTRLTVV.